The 24 T cell receptor beta chains presented below share a single source sample, sequenced in a study of beta chain features in type 1 diabetes. Their antigens are not known. Reverse transcription of all isolated RNA meant that expressed TCRB transcripts were sequenced. Here immunoSEQ multiplex PCR was the method, and the copy in TCRdb shows in-frame clones only, minus some. The table records about 240,000 clones, roughly 13% of them present only once. Study results and caveats: When Type 1 diabetes patients were examined, their TCRB CDR3s proved moderately but significantly shorter in all four CD4+ subsets.

Sequenced material: naive CD4+ T cells from blood. The receptors stem from a man aged 25 to 45 with type 1 diabetes.

This chain joins TRBV5-1 and TRBJ2-1; 8 bases fit TRBD1. Losses at the gene ends were 4 bases for V and 4 bases for J; bases not matched to a gene: 10. This CDR3 spans 16 amino acids. The germline CDR1 and CDR2 sequences are SGHRS and YFSETQ. Here the CDR3 reads CASSPQTGASYNEQFF. The CDR3 DNA reads TGCGCCAGCAGCCCCCAGACAGGGGCGTCATACAATGAGCAGTTCTTC.

The CDR3 DNA is TGTGCCAGCAGCGAGGACAGGTTTAATGAAAAACTGTTTTTT. Amino acid sequence: CASSEDRFNEKLFF. J is TRBJ1-4 and V is TRBV9; 7 bases fit TRBD1. From germline, CDR1 is SGDLS and CDR2 YYNGEE. J was trimmed by 4 bases and V by 3 bases; bases with no gene match: 3. This CDR3 contains 14 residues. The whole variable domain, remainder taken from reference TRBV9 and TRBJ1-4, is DSGVTQTPKHLITATGQRVTLRCSPRSGDLSVYWYQQSLDQGLQFLIQYYNGEERAKGNILERFSAQQFPDLHSELNLSSLELGDSALYFCASSEDRFNEKLFFGSGTQLSVL.

In this sample, this clone turned up a few times. This chain links TRBV18 with TRBJ2-5, with 8 bases fitting TRBD1. With 3 bases clipped from V and 5 bases from J, the junction kept 5 bases outside the gene matches. The CDR3 contains 14 residues. The V gene's germline CDR1 is KGHSH and CDR2 LQKENI. The CDR3 here is CASSPLTGVETQYF. The CDR3 nucleotides are TGTGCCAGCTCACCGCTGACAGGGGTCGAGACCCAGTACTTC.

This clone was found a few times. The genes are TRBV30 and TRBJ2-5, with 9 bases lining up with TRBD2. The germline CDR1 and CDR2 sequences are GTSNPN and SVGIG (reference sequence). The V segment lost 3 bases and the J segment 4 bases; nucleotides outside the gene matches: 9. There are 15 residues in the CDR3. The CDR3 coding sequence is TGTGCCTGGAGCGTAGCGGGAGTTATCGGAGAGACCCAGTACTTC. It specifies CAWSVAGVIGETQYF.

The sample holds a few counts of this clone. This chain connects TRBV4-1 to TRBJ1-1, with 11 bases identical to TRBD1. This CDR3 spans 15 amino acids. In germline, CDR1 is MGHRA, CDR2 YSYEKL. V was pared by 3 bases and J by 4 bases, with 4 bases of the junction left unmatched. Here the CDR3 reads CASSHGDRGTTEAFF. CDR3 nucleotide sequence: TGCGCCAGCAGCCACGGGGACAGGGGGACCACTGAAGCTTTCTTT.

In its sample, this clone was seen a few times. This chain connects TRBV4-1 to TRBJ2-7, with 8 bases fitting TRBD1. CDR3 size: 17 residues. In germline, CDR1 is MGHRA, CDR2 YSYEKL. Germline trimming cut 0 bases from V and 2 bases from J; bases unmatched to any gene: 9. CDR3 residues: CASSQEQRTGWAYEQYF. CDR3 sequence (DNA): TGCGCCAGCAGCCAAGAACAAAGGACAGGGTGGGCCTACGAGCAGTACTTC.

This clone has a handful of counts. V usage is TRBV6-1 and J usage is TRBJ2-3; 8 bases match TRBD1. J lost 1 base, V lost 6 bases, and 6 bases had no gene match. This CDR3 contains 15 residues. Germline assignment: CDR1 MNHNS and CDR2 SASEGT. CDR3 nucleotide sequence: TGTGCCAGCAGGGGAGGACAGGGTGGCACAGATACGCAGTATTTT. Its protein product is CASRGGQGGTDTQYF.

This chain links TRBV14 with TRBJ2-1; a weak D match, TRBD1 (6 bases). CDR1 SGHDN and CDR2 FVKESK come from the germline V gene. V lost 4 bases and J 4 bases, leaving 14 bases between the germline ends. CDR3 size: 15 residues. CDR3 sequence: CASSPSGQGYNEQFF. The CDR3 DNA reads as TGTGCCAGCAGCCCCTCTGGGCAGGGGTACAATGAGCAGTTCTTC.

This clone was recorded a few times. The V gene is TRBV5-6, the J gene TRBJ1-2; 8 bases match TRBD1. Germline trimming cut 0 bases from V and 2 bases from J; bases unmatched to any gene: 0. The CDR3 spans 14 residues. Germline-derived CDR1 and CDR2 are SGHDT and YYEEEE. CDR3 in DNA: TGTGCCAGCAGCTTGGGACAGGGGAACTATGGCTACACCTTC. Amino acids: CASSLGQGNYGYTF. Filled out from reference TRBV5-6 and TRBJ1-2, the complete variable domain reads DAGVTQSPTHLIKTRGQQVTLRCSPKSGHDTVSWYQQALGQGPQFIFQYYEEEERQRGNFPDRFSGHQFPNYSSELNVNALLLGDSALYLCASSLGQGNYGYTFGSGTRLTVV.

V and J are TRBV4-2 and TRBJ2-7, with 10 bases identical to TRBD1. Germline CDR1 LGHNA, CDR2 YNFKEQ. CDR3 size: 15 residues. V lost 3 bases to trimming and J lost 2 bases; unmatched junction nucleotides: 4. The CDR3 DNA sequence: TGTGCCAGCAGCCAGGGGACAGGGGTAACCTACGAGCAGTACTTC. Protein sequence: CASSQGTGVTYEQYF.

This chain joins TRBV9 and TRBJ1-5, with a weak D call TRBD1 (5 bases). Germline V CDR1 and CDR2: SGDLS, YYNGEE. V shed 4 bases and J shed 4 bases, with 12 bases lying between them. This CDR3 is 14 amino acids long. CDR3 nucleotide sequence: TGTGCCAGCAGCCAGGGAGGAGGGAATCAGCCCCAGCATTTT. Translated: CASSQGGGNQPQHF.

This clone appeared a few times. The gene calls are TRBV2 and TRBJ2-1, with 12 nucleotides matching TRBD1. This CDR3 has 20 residues. Germline loops: CDR1 SNHLY, CDR2 FYNNEI. J lost 2 bases, V lost 4 bases, and 15 bases had no gene match. CDR3 coding DNA: TGTGCCAGCAGTGCGCCAAGGGACAGGGGGCGACCTTTAACCTACAATGAGCAGTTCTTC. Protein: CASSAPRDRGRPLTYNEQFF.

The rearrangement links TRBV23-1 to TRBJ2-1, with 7 bases lining up with TRBD1. TRBV23-1 is filed as an ORF, its function uncertain. The CDR3 totals 16 residues. The junction had 13 bases not matched to a gene; V was cut back by 2 bases and J by 9 bases. CDR3 residues: CASSQHERQGQCEQFF. DNA of the CDR3: TGCGCCAGCAGTCAACACGAAAGACAGGGCCAATGTGAGCAGTTCTTC.

The rearrangement joins TRBV7-9 to TRBJ2-1; D is undetermined. There are 14 residues in the CDR3. Germline-derived CDR1 and CDR2 are SEHNR and FQNEAQ (reference sequence). V was shortened by 3 bases and J by 9 bases, with 15 bases between the two germline ends. CDR3 in DNA: TGTGCCAGCAGCTTTGGGCTACGCACAAGTGAGCAGTTCTTC. This encodes CASSFGLRTSEQFF. Full variable domain (missing parts from reference TRBV7-9 and TRBJ2-1): DTGVSQNPRHKITKRGQNVTFRCDPISEHNRLYWYRQTLGQGPEFLTYFQNEAQLEKSRLLSDRFSAERPKGSFSTLEIQRTEQGDSAMYLCASSFGLRTSEQFFGPGTRLTVL.

This clone was seen a handful of times. The chain combines TRBV11-2 with TRBJ1-2, with 7 bases that match TRBD1. CDR1 is SGHAT and CDR2 is FQNNGV in the germline V gene. After removal of 5 bases from V and 8 bases from J, the junction contained 17 bases not matched to a gene. The CDR3 is made up of 16 amino acids. In nucleotides, the CDR3 is TGTGCCAGCAGCGCTGAAACAGACAGGGCGGATGGCGGCTACACCTTC. Residues: CASSAETDRADGGYTF.

The chain is built from TRBV7-9 and TRBJ2-5; D ambiguous. This CDR3 is built from 13 residues. Germline V lookup: CDR1 SEHNR, CDR2 FQNEAQ (reference sequence). The V end lost 3 bases, the J end lost 9 bases, and 14 bases lay between the germline ends. CDR3 region: CASSFGRLEPQYF. The CDR3 nucleotides are TGTGCCAGCAGCTTTGGCAGGCTGGAACCCCAGTACTTC.

This clone has more than one count but fewer than ten. V is TRBV4-1 and J is TRBJ1-5; D call uncertain. V was trimmed by 1 base and J by 4 bases, leaving 11 bases between them. The CDR3 extends over 15 amino acids. The germline CDR1 and CDR2 sequences are MGHRA and YSYEKL. The CDR3 sequence is CASSQGWALNQPQHF. CDR3 DNA: TGCGCCAGCAGCCAAGGGTGGGCCCTAAATCAGCCCCAGCATTTT.

This clone has more than one count but fewer than ten. V gene TRBV25-1 combines with J gene TRBJ2-6; 10 positions match TRBD1. J was trimmed by 0 bases and V by 6 bases; bases with no gene match: 5. Looked up from germline, CDR1 is MGHDK and CDR2 is SYGVNS. This CDR3 has 17 amino acids. The CDR3 region has the DNA TGTGCCAGCAGCGGGACAGGGGCTAACTCTGGGGCCAACGTCCTGACTTTC. It codes for CASSGTGANSGANVLTF.

V gene TRBV4-1 combines with J gene TRBJ2-3, with 11 bases that match TRBD2. The V gene end was trimmed by 1 base and the J gene end by 6 bases; junction bases not matched to a gene: 6. This CDR3 has 16 residues. CDR1 and CDR2 from the germline V gene are MGHRA and YSYEKL. Here the CDR3 DNA reads TGCGCCAGCAGCCAAGGTTTAGCGGGGGGGTCCGATACGCAGTATTTT. This encodes CASSQGLAGGSDTQYF.

The J gene is TRBJ1-5, the V gene TRBV7-9, with 12 positions matching TRBD1. CDR1 is SEHNR, CDR2 FQNEAQ, per germline (reference sequence). The V and J ends lost 7 bases and 6 bases, in that order; junction bases with no gene match: 13. CDR3 length: 17 amino acids. The CDR3 region is CASIHSVGQGAVQPQHF. The CDR3 coding sequence is TGTGCCAGCATCCATTCGGTGGGACAGGGGGCTGTTCAGCCCCAGCATTTT.

J is TRBJ2-7 and V is TRBV5-6, with D perhaps TRBD2 (6 bases). V shed 5 bases and J shed 0 bases, with 12 bases lying between them. Germline V lookup: CDR1 SGHDT, CDR2 YYEEEE. The CDR3 has 14 residues. The CDR3 spells CASSFSGTSYEQYF. CDR3 bases: TGTGCCAGCAGTTTTAGCGGTACCTCCTACGAGCAGTACTTC.

The rearrangement links TRBV2 to TRBJ2-7, with 7 bases aligning to TRBD1. The CDR3 runs 13 residues. V gave up 1 base and J gave up 3 bases; unmatched junction bases: 0. The germline gives CDR1 SNHLY, CDR2 FYNNEI. The DNA of the CDR3 is TGTGCCAGCAGTGAAGGGACAGGCTACGAGCAGTACTTC. Its translation is CASSEGTGYEQYF.

This chain connects TRBV18 to TRBJ2-3; 8 bases fit TRBD2. The ends lost 3 bases at V and 5 bases at J; junction bases unmatched: 7. Per germline, CDR1 KGHSH and CDR2 LQKENI. CDR3 length: 15 residues. The CDR3 reads CASSPQLSGRDTQYF. For the CDR3, the DNA is TGTGCCAGCTCACCCCAATTAAGCGGGAGAGATACGCAGTATTTT.

V is TRBV30 and J is TRBJ1-1; TRBD1 might be the D (5 bases). This CDR3 spans 13 amino acids. Germline-derived CDR1 and CDR2 are GTSNPN and SVGIG (reference sequence). V lost 4 bases, J lost 3 bases, and 12 bases lay in between. CDR3 sequence reads: CAWTRGGDTEAFF. DNA for the CDR3: TGTGCCTGGACGCGGGGGGGTGACACTGAAGCTTTCTTT.